This TCR beta chain was identified in a study of OX40 agonist ivuxolimab in advanced cancers. Trimming pared 6 bases from V and 5 bases from J, leaving 10 bases between. CDR3 size: 11 residues. Germline V gene data show CDR1 as DFQATT and CDR2 as SNEGSKA (reference sequence). Here immunoSEQ multiplex PCR was the method, and the copy in TCRdb shows in-frame clones only, minus some. The sample gives around 69,000 clones, 65% to 90% of which show up once; 0.7% is in the top ten. This TCR came from an adult with an advanced solid tumor such as melanoma, head and neck, liver or kidney cancer. The specimen comprised CD4+ or CD8+ T cells sorted from blood, sampled in a trial of the OX40 agonist ivuxolimab. The rearrangement links TRBV20-1 to TRBJ1-2; no clear D gene. Here the CDR3 DNA reads TGCAGTGCCCGAAGGGAGTATGGCTACACCTTC. Its protein is CSARREYGYTF.